This TCR beta chain was captured in a study of blood T cell repertoires in COVID-19. Study overall: The United States, Italy and Spain supplied acute and convalescent COVID-19 samples. PBMCs, B-cell-depleted T cells, or T cells provided the cDNA or gDNA that made up the material.

The authors' processing: Nucleated cell number was recorded as an estimate derived from reference gene primer amplification. Only in-frame clones appear in the TCRdb table, and some are missing; sequencing was by immunoSEQ multiplex PCR. V, J and clone size were drawn from that table, and D and trimming were deduced from the DNA. The profile shows roughly 100,000 clones, about 87% of them singletons. Sequencing was done on a sample of peripheral blood. The TCR was taken from a man aged 45-60 years with active or convalescent COVID-19.

The CDR3 DNA is TGCGCCAGCAGCCCTCGGACCGGGACTCTTTATGAAAAACTGTTTTTT. This codes for CASSPRTGTLYEKLFF. The V and J genes are TRBV4-1 and TRBJ1-4; the D gene is possibly TRBD1 (5 bases). Trimming left V 4 bases short and J 6 bases short, with 18 bases between. Per the germline V gene, CDR1 is MGHRA and CDR2 is YSYEKL. The CDR3 runs 16 residues.